These 25 T cell receptor beta chains came from one sample sequenced in a study of Ad26.COV2.S vaccination and SARS-CoV-2 variants. This sample's treatment: approximately 18 received Ad26.COV2.S at low or high dose, single or two shots; roughly 5 received placebo; per-sample allocation not given. After the first vaccine or placebo injection, samples were drawn on day 63. This table comes from immunoSEQ multiplex PCR, and its TCRdb copy is limited to in-frame clones, with some not included. This repertoire shows 360,000 or so clones, about nine tenths found once; its top ten account for more than 3%. The specimen was peripheral blood, collected in a trial of Ad26.COV2.S vaccine versus placebo. The receptor set was obtained from a person between 18 and 65 years old who received the Ad26.COV2.S COVID-19 vaccine or a placebo.

A few counts support this clone. V gene TRBV5-1 combines with J gene TRBJ2-7, with D tentatively TRBD1 (5 bases). Germline V lookup: CDR1 SGHRS, CDR2 YFSETQ. CDR3 length: 13 amino acids. V was shortened by 5 bases and J by 5 bases, with 14 bases between the two germline ends. CDR3: CASRGEEVHEQYF. DNA for the CDR3: TGCGCCAGCAGAGGGGAAGAAGTCCACGAGCAGTACTTC.

This clone was observed a single time. The chain recombines TRBV11-2 with TRBJ1-6; 7 bases line up with TRBD1. V shed 5 bases and J 8 bases; nucleotides not matched to a gene: 9. CDR3 size: 15 residues. Germline V gives CDR1 SGHAT, CDR2 FQNNGV. For the CDR3, the DNA is TGTGCCAGCAGCCCAGGACAGGCCGCTGATTCACCCCTCCACTTT. Amino acids: CASSPGQAADSPLHF.

CDR3 DNA sequence: TGTGCCTGGAGTGTACGGGGGAGAAGGAGGGATAATTCACCCCTCCACTTT. It specifies CAWSVRGRRRDNSPLHF. V and J are TRBV30 and TRBJ1-6; D perhaps matches TRBD1 (5 bases). The CDR3 spans 17 residues. Germline V gene data show CDR1 as GTSNPN and CDR2 as SVGIG (reference sequence). Trimming cost V 0 bases and J 5 bases, with 17 bases left between them.

The rearrangement uses TRBV27 and TRBJ1-6; D is unresolved. Per germline, CDR1 MNHEY and CDR2 SMNVEV (reference sequence). The CDR3 runs 13 residues. V was clipped by 10 bases and J by 7 bases, with 14 bases between them. CDR3 DNA sequence: TGTGCCACCAAACCGCTCCAGAATTCACCCCTCCACTTT. Amino acids: CATKPLQNSPLHF.

This clone has only one observation. V is TRBV28 and J is TRBJ2-4; 9 bases are shared with TRBD2. The germline gives CDR1 MDHEN, CDR2 SYDVKM. The CDR3 is 16 amino acids. V trimming: 6 bases; J trimming: 6 bases; junction bases outside the gene matches: 12. This chain's CDR3 is CASRSASGVGGNIQYF. The DNA for the CDR3 is TGTGCCAGCAGGTCGGCTAGCGGGGTAGGAGGAAACATTCAGTACTTC. Supplemented by reference TRBV28 and TRBJ2-4, the full variable domain reads DVKVTQSSRYLVKRTGEKVFLECVQDMDHENMFWYRQDPGLGLRLIYFSYDVKMKEKGDIPEGYSVSREKKERFSLILESASTNQTSMYLCASRSASGVGGNIQYFGAGTRLSVL.

In this sample, this clone turned up once. This chain connects TRBV11-3 to TRBJ1-1, with D possibly TRBD1 on 6 matching bases. This CDR3 is 13 amino acids long. V was pared by 3 bases and J by 1 base, with 6 bases between. CDR1 SGHNT and CDR2 YENEEA come from the germline V gene. CDR3 loop: CASSLTGNTEAFF. CDR3 in DNA: TGTGCCAGCAGCTTGACAGGGAACACTGAAGCTTTCTTT.

This rearrangement joins TRBV19 to TRBJ2-3; TRBD1 matches 7 bases. Per the germline V gene, CDR1 is LNHDA and CDR2 is SQIVND (reference sequence). Losses at the gene ends were 4 bases for V and 0 bases for J; bases not matched to a gene: 7. There are 16 residues in the CDR3. The CDR3 sequence: CASSTGQTSSTDTQYF. In DNA form, the CDR3 reads TGTGCCAGTAGTACGGGACAGACAAGTAGCACAGATACGCAGTATTTT.

The CDR3 is CASSQVPPGGGTDTQYF. In DNA form, the CDR3 reads TGTGCCAGCAGCCAAGTTCCGCCAGGGGGGGGCACAGATACGCAGTATTTT. The J gene is TRBJ2-3, the V gene TRBV4-2; the D gene could be TRBD1 or TRBD2 (7 bases each). The CDR3 contains 17 residues. Between the trimmed V and J ends, which lost 1 base and 1 base, there was a span of 15 bases. Germline CDR1 LGHNA, CDR2 YNFKEQ.

This chain links TRBV6-1 with TRBJ1-5, with 7 bases that match TRBD1. This CDR3 contains 15 residues. From germline, CDR1 is MNHNS and CDR2 SASEGT. The ends lost 1 base at V and 4 bases at J; junction bases unmatched: 4. For the CDR3, the DNA is TGTGCCAGCAGTGAAGAGGGACAGATTAATCAGCCCCAGCATTTT. Translating gives CASSEEGQINQPQHF.

The chain employs TRBV5-3 and TRBJ1-1; no definite D call. TRBV5-3 has ORF status, its function being uncertain. V was pared by 2 bases and J by 0 bases, with 14 bases between. This CDR3 has 16 amino acids. The chain's CDR3 is CARSFRDRTVNTEAFF. The CDR3 DNA is TGTGCCAGAAGCTTCAGAGACCGGACGGTGAACACTGAAGCTTTCTTT.

The chain carries TRBV27 and TRBJ1-2; 7 bases agree with TRBD1. With V trimmed by 5 bases and J by 7 bases, 7 bases remained unmatched. This CDR3 has 13 residues. The germline V gene has CDR1 MNHEY and CDR2 SMNVEV (reference sequence). Here the CDR3 DNA reads TGTGCCAGCAGTGGACAGGTGCATGGTGGCTACACCTTC. Translated: CASSGQVHGGYTF.

In this sample, this clone turned up once. The chain couples TRBV21-1 to TRBJ2-5; the D call TRBD2 from the table was never checked on the DNA. TRBV21-1 is a pseudogene locus. CDR3 length: 15 residues. This chain's CDR3 is CASSAPSRGVETQYF. The CDR3 DNA follows: TGTGCCAGCAGCGCCCCTAGCCGGGGGGTGGAGACCCAGTACTTC.

The chain is built from TRBV5-1 and TRBJ2-1; 9 bases are a match to TRBD2. Germline lookup yields CDR1 SGHRS and CDR2 YFSETQ. The CDR3 covers 16 residues. The V segment lost 5 bases and the J segment 0 bases; nucleotides outside the gene matches: 6. The CDR3 is CASRPIAGDSYNEQFF. CDR3 DNA sequence: TGCGCCAGCAGGCCCATAGCGGGGGACTCCTACAATGAGCAGTTCTTC.

The CDR3 region is CATSQGLVGYGYTF. The CDR3 DNA sequence: TGTGCCACCTCACAGGGGCTAGTAGGGTATGGCTACACCTTC. This rearrangement joins TRBV10-3 to TRBJ1-2, with 7 positions matching TRBD1. The V and J ends lost 10 bases and 5 bases, in that order; junction bases with no gene match: 13. The CDR3 covers 14 residues. Germline V gives CDR1 ENHRY, CDR2 SYGVKD.

The chain recombines TRBV30 with TRBJ2-6; D not resolved. The germline CDR1 and CDR2 sequences are GTSNPN and SVGIG (reference sequence). This CDR3 comprises 16 residues. V was shortened by 4 bases and J by 1 base, with 14 bases between the two germline ends. CDR3 in DNA: TGTGCCTGGAACAAGGTTGATTGGTCTGGGGCCAACGTCCTGACTTTC. Translation gives CAWNKVDWSGANVLTF. Full variable domain (rest looked up from reference TRBV30 and TRBJ2-6): SQTIHQWPATLVQPVGSPLSLECTVEGTSNPNLYWYRQAAGRGLQLLFYSVGIGQISSEVPQNLSASRPQDRQFILSSKKLLLSDSGFYLCAWNKVDWSGANVLTFGAGSRLTVL.

V usage is TRBV4-2 and J usage is TRBJ2-3; no reliable D call. With 0 bases removed from V and 6 bases from J, the gap between germline ends came to 7 bases. This CDR3 has 13 amino acids. Looked up from germline, CDR1 is LGHNA and CDR2 is YNFKEQ. CDR3 nucleotide sequence: TGTGCCAGCAGCCAAGATAGGTTGGATACGCAGTATTTT. Translated: CASSQDRLDTQYF.

The chain links TRBV23-1 to TRBJ1-4, with 10 positions matching TRBD1. TRBV23-1 is labeled an ORF, and its function is uncertain. This CDR3 spans 18 amino acids. With 1 base clipped from V and 7 bases from J, the junction kept 12 bases outside the gene matches. Here the CDR3 reads CASSQWRGGDRGPEKLFF. CDR3 bases: TGCGCCAGCAGTCAATGGCGAGGCGGGGACAGGGGCCCTGAAAAACTGTTTTTT.

This sequence joins TRBV6-5 and TRBJ1-2; 11 bases align to TRBD1. Trimming cost V 8 bases and J 4 bases; bases outside gene matches: 3. The germline CDR1 and CDR2 sequences are MNHEY and SVGAGI. This CDR3 region has 13 residues. This chain's CDR3 is CASGQGAVYGYTF. The CDR3 bases are TGTGCCAGCGGACAGGGGGCGGTCTATGGCTACACCTTC.

V usage is TRBV19 and J usage is TRBJ2-5, with 7 bases fitting TRBD2. The trim removed 3 bases at V and 4 bases at J, leaving 2 bases unmatched. CDR3 size: 13 residues. From germline, CDR1 is LNHDA and CDR2 SQIVND (reference sequence). DNA of the CDR3: TGTGCCAGTAGTATGGGGAGGGGAGAGACCCAGTACTTC. Its translation is CASSMGRGETQYF.

The chain links TRBV3-1 (or the pseudogene TRBV3-2) to TRBJ2-7, with D possibly called TRBD1 or TRBD2 (5 bases each). The ends were cut back, 4 bases at V and 4 bases at J, with 14 bases in the middle. The CDR3 totals 14 residues. Looked up from germline, CDR1 is LGHDT and CDR2 is YNNKEL (reference sequence). The CDR3, as DNA: TGTGCCAGCAGCCTGGGACGTGGGGGATACGAGCAGTACTTC. Protein: CASSLGRGGYEQYF.

The rearrangement uses TRBV12-3 or TRBV12-4 and TRBJ1-1, with a weak D call TRBD1 (5 bases). The CDR3 has 12 residues. V dropped 5 bases and J dropped 10 bases, with 14 bases sitting between them. The CDR3: CASSGGRDRAFF. Here the CDR3 DNA reads TGTGCCAGCAGTGGGGGGAGGGATCGAGCTTTCTTT.

V and J are TRBV24-1 and TRBJ2-1; no clear D gene. V was shortened by 4 bases and J by 9 bases, with 15 bases between the two germline ends. Germline CDR1 KGHDR, CDR2 SFDVKD. This CDR3 has 14 residues. Here the CDR3 reads CATSETGPNSEQFF. The CDR3 bases are TGTGCCACCAGTGAAACCGGGCCAAATAGTGAGCAGTTCTTC.

The chain couples TRBV6-2 or TRBV6-3 to TRBJ2-7; D perhaps matches TRBD2 (5 bases). CDR1 MNHEY and CDR2 SVGEGT come from the germline V gene. Trimming removed 2 bases at V and 1 base at J, with 15 bases between. This CDR3 contains 16 residues. This chain's CDR3 is CASSYPTSRVSYEQYF. The CDR3, as DNA: TGTGCCAGCAGTTACCCCACTAGTAGAGTGTCCTACGAGCAGTACTTC.

The CDR3 nucleotides read TGTGCCATCAGCGCCGGGACAGGTGGTCGTAGCAATCAGCCCCAGCATTTT. Its protein product is CAISAGTGGRSNQPQHF. The chain carries TRBV10-3 and TRBJ1-5; 8 bases map to TRBD1. The CDR3 sequence is 17 residues long. CDR1 and CDR2 from the germline V gene are ENHRY and SYGVKD. V lost 6 bases to trimming and J lost 0 bases; unmatched junction nucleotides: 10.

The chain joins TRBV21-1 to TRBJ2-1; the table's TRBD2 call for D was not verified on the DNA. TRBV21-1 is a known pseudogene. The CDR3 contains 15 residues. Here the CDR3 reads CASRGGIAEYNEQFF. The CDR3 DNA sequence: TGTGCCAGCAGGGGAGGGATAGCGGAATACAATGAGCAGTTCTTC.